This TCR beta chain was profiled in a study of blood T cell repertoires in COVID-19. Study-wide background: The United States, Italy and Spain provided the acute and convalescent COVID-19 samples.

V was clipped by 5 bases and J by 1 base, with 14 bases between them. From germline, CDR1 is SGHTA and CDR2 FQGTGA. The CDR3 covers 15 residues. Authors' methods: Cell counts per sample came from amplifying reference gene primers. The protocol was immunoSEQ multiplex PCR, while the TCRdb copy is restricted to in-frame clones and leaves out a portion. Clonal size and the V and J genes are those of that table, whereas D and trimming came from the DNA. This sample has approximately 70,000 clones, with roughly 92% found just once. The sample holds one count of this clone. Input material: peripheral blood. V usage is TRBV7-3 and J usage is TRBJ2-5; TRBD2 is a possible D gene (7 bases). This TCR was sampled from a man aged 45-65 years with COVID-19, enrolled during active disease. CDR3 nucleotides: TGTGCCAGCAGCCTTATCGGGGGGCCCCAAGAGACCCAGTACTTC. It is translated as CASSLIGGPQETQYF. Using reference TRBV7-3 and TRBJ2-5 for the parts outside the CDR3, the full variable domain is GAGVSQTPSNKVTEKGKYVELRCDPISGHTALYWYRQSLGQGPEFLIYFQGTGAADDSGLPNDRFFAVRPEGSVSTLKIQRTERGDSAVYLCASSLIGGPQETQYFGPGTRLLVL.